The present T cell receptor beta chain was sequenced within a study of glioma-infiltrating T cells. The wider study: Before surgery, glioma patients received dexamethasone for at most six days. Target coverage was about 4- to 10-fold for approximately 1 million blood T cells.

The iRepertoire nested amplicon-rescue multiplex PCR amplified TCR alpha and beta CDR3s from RNA. For one-step reverse transcription and amplification, roughly 85-450 ng of tissue mRNA or PBMC total RNA was used. TCRdb re-analysed the multiplex PCR reads in MiXCR, keeping a single row per CDR3 protein. This sample has 300,000 to 400,000 distinct CDR3 sequences, with 41% found just once. About this clonotype: No antigen is known for it.

The CDR3 is made up of 19 amino acids. The V and J ends lost 3 bases and 0 bases respectively, with 23 bases between them. Germline V gene lookup returns CDR1 KGHDR and CDR2 SFDVKD. Study-wide results and limits: Non-neoplastic patients had below-expected tissue-blood divergence, while all gliomas exceeded expectation.

This chain links TRBV24-1 with TRBJ2-7; D remains unclear. The source is a human donor with low-grade glioma or glioblastoma, undergoing nonglioma brain surgery, or in good health (not recorded which). Source material: glioma tissue, nonneoplastic brain tissue, or PBMCs (not recorded which). The CDR3 region is CATSDPYKLTAWGSYEQYF. In DNA, the CDR3 is TGTGCCACCAGTGATCCCTACAAGTTGACGGCCTGGGGCTCCTACGAGCAGTACTTC.